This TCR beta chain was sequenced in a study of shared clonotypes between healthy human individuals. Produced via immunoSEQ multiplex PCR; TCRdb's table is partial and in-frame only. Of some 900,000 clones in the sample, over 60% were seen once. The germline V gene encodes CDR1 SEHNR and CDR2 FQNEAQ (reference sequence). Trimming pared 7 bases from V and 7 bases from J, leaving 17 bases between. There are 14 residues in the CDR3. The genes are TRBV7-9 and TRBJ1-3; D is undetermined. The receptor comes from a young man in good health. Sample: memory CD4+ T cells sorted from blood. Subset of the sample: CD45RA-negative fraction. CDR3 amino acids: CASTPRQFGNTIYF. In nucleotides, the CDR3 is TGTGCCAGCACCCCGCGACAATTTGGGAACACCATATATTTT.